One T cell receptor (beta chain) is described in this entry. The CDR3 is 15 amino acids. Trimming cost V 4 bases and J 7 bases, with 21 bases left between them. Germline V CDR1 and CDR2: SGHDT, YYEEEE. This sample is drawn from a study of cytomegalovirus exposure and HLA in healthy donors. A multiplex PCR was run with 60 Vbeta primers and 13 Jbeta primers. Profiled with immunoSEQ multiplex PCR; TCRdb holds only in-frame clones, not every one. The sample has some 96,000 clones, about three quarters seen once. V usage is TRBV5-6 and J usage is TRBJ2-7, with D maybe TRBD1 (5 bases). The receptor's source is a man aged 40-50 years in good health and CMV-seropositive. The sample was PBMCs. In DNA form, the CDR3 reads TGTGCCAGCAGCCACGTAGGGGCCGGGTTGGAAGAGCAGTACTTC. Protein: CASSHVGAGLEEQYF. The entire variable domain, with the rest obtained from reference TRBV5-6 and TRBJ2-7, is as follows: DAGVTQSPTHLIKTRGQQVTLRCSPKSGHDTVSWYQQALGQGPQFIFQYYEEEERQRGNFPDRFSGHQFPNYSSELNVNALLLGDSALYLCASSHVGAGLEEQYFGPGTRLTVT.